This TCR beta chain was recovered during a study of blood T cell repertoires in COVID-19. Looking at the study overall: Samples came from the United States, Italy and Spain, spanning acute and convalescent COVID-19. The cDNA or gDNA used as material had been derived from T cells, B-cell-depleted T cells, or PBMCs.

The data were produced by immunoSEQ multiplex PCR, yet TCRdb's version contains in-frame clones alone and is incomplete. The sample yields about 160,000 clones, under 80% seen once. Germline CDR1 is MNHEY and CDR2 is SVGEGT. This CDR3 is 17 amino acids long. V was shortened by 5 bases and J by 3 bases, with 19 bases between the two germline ends. The clonotype was recovered from a man in his 70s with acute or convalescent COVID-19. This chain links TRBV6-2 or TRBV6-3 with TRBJ2-2; D is perhaps TRBD1 (6 bases). The sample comprised peripheral blood. This CDR3 reads CASSRDIRPPYTGELFF. CDR3 coding DNA: TGTGCCAGCAGTCGGGACATCAGACCCCCTTACACCGGGGAGCTGTTTTTT.